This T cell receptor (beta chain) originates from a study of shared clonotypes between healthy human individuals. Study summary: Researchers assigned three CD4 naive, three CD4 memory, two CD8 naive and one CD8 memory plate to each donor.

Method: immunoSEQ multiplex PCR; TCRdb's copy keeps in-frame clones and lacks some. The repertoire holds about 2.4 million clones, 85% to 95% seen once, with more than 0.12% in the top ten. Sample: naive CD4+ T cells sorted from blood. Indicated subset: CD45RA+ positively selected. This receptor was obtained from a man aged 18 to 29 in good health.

The CDR3 coding sequence is TGTGCCAGCAGCCCAGGCAGCCTCGGGGAAGCTTTCTTT. It codes for CASSPGSLGEAFF. The genes are TRBV7-2 and TRBJ1-1; D unresolved. Deletions cut 5 bases from V and 8 bases from J, with 15 bases between. The CDR3 runs to 13 residues. The germline V gene encodes CDR1 SGHTA and CDR2 FQGNSA.